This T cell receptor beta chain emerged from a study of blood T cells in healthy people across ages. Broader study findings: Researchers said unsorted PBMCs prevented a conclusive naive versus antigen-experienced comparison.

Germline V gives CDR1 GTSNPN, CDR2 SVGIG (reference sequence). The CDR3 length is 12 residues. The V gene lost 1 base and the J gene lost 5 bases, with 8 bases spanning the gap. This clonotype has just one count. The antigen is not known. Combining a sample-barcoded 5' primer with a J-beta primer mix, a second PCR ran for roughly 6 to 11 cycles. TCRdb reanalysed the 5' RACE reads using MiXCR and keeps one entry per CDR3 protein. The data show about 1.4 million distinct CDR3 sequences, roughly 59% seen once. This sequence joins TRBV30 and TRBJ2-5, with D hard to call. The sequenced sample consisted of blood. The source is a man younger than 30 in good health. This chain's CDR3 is CAWSDLIETQYF. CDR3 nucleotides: TGTGCCTGGAGTGACCTCATCGAGACCCAGTACTTC.